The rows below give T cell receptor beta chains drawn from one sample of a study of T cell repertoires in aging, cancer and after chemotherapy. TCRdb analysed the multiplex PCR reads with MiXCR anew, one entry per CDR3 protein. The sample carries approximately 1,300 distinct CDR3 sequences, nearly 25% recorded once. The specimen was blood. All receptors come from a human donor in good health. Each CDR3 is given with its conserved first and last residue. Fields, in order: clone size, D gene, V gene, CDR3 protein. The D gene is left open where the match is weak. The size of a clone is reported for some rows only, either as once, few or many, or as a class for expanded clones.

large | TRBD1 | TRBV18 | CASSPGTGITDTQYF
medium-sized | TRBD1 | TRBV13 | CASSPGPGTDYGYTF
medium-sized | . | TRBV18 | CASSPRRAQAGNNSPLHF
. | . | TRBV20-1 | CSASPLGSGHTDTQYF
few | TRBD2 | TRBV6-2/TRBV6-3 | CASRETSGSYEQFF
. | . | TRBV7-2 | CASSLRRLNTEAFF
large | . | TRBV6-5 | CASSLNAGELFF
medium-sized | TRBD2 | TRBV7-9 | CASGVAGVSDTQYF
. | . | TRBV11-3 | CASSRPGTSGNTIYF
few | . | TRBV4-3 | CASSQEGRSYNEQFF
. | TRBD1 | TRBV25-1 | CASRGTGNNGYTF
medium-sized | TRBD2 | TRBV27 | CASSPLLAPDTQYF